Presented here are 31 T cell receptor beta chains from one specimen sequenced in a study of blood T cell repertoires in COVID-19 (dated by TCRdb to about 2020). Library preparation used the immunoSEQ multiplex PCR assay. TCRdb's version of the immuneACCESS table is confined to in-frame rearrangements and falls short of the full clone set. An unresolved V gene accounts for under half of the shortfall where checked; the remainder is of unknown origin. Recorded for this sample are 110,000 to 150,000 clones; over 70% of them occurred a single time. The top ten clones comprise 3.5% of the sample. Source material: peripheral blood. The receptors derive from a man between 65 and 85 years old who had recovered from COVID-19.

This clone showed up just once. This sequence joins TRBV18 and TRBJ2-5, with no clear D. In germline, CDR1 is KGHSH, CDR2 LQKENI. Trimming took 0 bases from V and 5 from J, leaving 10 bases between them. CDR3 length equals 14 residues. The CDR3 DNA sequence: TGTGCCAGCTCACCACCGTCGTATGCGGAGACCCAGTACTTC. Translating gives CASSPPSYAETQYF.

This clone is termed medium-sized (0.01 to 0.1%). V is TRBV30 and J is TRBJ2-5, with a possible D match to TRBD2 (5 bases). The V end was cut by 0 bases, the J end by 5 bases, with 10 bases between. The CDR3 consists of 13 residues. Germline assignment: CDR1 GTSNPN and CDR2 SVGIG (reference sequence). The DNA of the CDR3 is TGTGCCTGGAGTGTACCTAGCTTGGAGACCCAGTACTTC. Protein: CAWSVPSLETQYF.

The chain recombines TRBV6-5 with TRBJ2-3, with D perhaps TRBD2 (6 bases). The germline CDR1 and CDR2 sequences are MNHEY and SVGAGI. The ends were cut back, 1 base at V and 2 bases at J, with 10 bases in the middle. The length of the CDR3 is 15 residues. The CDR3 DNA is TGTGCCAGCAGTTACTGGGCGGGATCCACAGATACGCAGTATTTT. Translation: CASSYWAGSTDTQYF.

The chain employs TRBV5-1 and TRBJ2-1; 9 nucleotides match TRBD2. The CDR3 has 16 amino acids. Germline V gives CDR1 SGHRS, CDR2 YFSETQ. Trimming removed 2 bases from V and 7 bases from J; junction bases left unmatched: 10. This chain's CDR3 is CASSLMGSGRTNEQFF. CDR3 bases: TGCGCCAGCAGCTTAATGGGCAGCGGGAGGACGAATGAGCAGTTCTTC.

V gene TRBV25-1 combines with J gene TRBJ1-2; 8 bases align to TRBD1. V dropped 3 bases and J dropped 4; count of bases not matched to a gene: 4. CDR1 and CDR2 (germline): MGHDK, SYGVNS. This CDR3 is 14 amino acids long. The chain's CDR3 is CASSESGGAYGYTF. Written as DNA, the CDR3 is TGTGCCAGCAGTGAGTCAGGGGGCGCCTATGGCTACACCTTC.

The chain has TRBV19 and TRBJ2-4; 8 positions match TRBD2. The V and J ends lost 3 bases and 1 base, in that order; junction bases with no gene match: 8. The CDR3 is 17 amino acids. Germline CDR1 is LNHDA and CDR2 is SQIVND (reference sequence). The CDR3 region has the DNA TGTGCCAGTAGTATTGCGGGGCTAGCGGGTGCCAAAAACATTCAGTACTTC. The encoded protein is CASSIAGLAGAKNIQYF.

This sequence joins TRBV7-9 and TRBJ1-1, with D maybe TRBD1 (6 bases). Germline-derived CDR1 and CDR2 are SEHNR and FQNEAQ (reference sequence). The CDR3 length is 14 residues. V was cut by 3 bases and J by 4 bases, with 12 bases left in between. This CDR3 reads CASSFRQVGTEAFF. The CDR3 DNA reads TGTGCCAGCAGCTTTAGACAGGTGGGCACTGAAGCTTTCTTT.

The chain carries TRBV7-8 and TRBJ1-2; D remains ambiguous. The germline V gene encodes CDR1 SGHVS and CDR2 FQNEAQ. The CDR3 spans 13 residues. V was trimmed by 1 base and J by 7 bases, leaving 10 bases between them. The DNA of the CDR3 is TGTGCCAGCAGCTTAGGGCCACAACCTGGCTACACCTTC. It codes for CASSLGPQPGYTF.

The CDR3: CASSLGQGNEKLFF. For the CDR3, the DNA is TGCGCCAGCAGCTTGGGACAGGGTAATGAAAAACTGTTTTTT. The J gene is TRBJ1-4, the V gene TRBV4-3; 9 bases are shared with TRBD1. This CDR3 spans 14 amino acids. CDR1 is LGHNA and CDR2 is YSLEER in the germline V gene. V shed 5 bases, J shed 4 bases, and the junction held 2 bases outside the gene matches.

CDR3 in DNA: TGTGCCAGCAGCTCTAGGGAGCCCGGGGAGCTGTTTTTT. This gives the protein CASSSREPGELFF. The chain links TRBV7-9 to TRBJ2-2; the D gene is possibly TRBD2 (5 bases). The V gene's germline CDR1 is SEHNR and CDR2 FQNEAQ (reference sequence). V gave up 4 bases and J gave up 6 bases, with 9 bases separating them. The CDR3 has 13 residues.

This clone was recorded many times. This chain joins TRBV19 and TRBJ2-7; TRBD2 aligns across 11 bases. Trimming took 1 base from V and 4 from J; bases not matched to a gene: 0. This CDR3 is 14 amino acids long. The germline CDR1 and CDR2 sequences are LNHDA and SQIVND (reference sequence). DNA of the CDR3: TGTGCCAGTAGTATAGGGACTAGCGGGTACGAGCAGTACTTC. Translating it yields CASSIGTSGYEQYF.

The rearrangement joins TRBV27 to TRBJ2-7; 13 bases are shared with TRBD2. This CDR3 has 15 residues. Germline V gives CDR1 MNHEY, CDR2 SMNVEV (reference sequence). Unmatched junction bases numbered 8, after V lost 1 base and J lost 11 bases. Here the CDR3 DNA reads TGTGCCAGCAGTTTATTTGGGACTAGCGGGACCTTGAAGTACTTC. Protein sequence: CASSLFGTSGTLKYF.

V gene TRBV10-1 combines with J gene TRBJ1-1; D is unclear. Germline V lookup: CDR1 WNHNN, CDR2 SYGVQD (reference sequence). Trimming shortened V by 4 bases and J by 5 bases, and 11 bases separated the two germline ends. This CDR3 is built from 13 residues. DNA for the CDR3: TGCGCCAGCAGTGCGCAGGCTGGGACTGAAGCTTTCTTT. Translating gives CASSAQAGTEAFF.

The CDR3 reads CASSEEAAGAGELFF. CDR3 coding DNA: TGTGCCAGCAGTGAGGAGGCGGCCGGCGCCGGGGAGCTGTTTTTT. This chain joins TRBV2 and TRBJ2-2; D is perhaps TRBD2 (5 bases). The germline CDR1 and CDR2 sequences are SNHLY and FYNNEI. V shed 3 bases and J shed 6 bases, with 14 bases lying between them. The CDR3 is 15 residues long.

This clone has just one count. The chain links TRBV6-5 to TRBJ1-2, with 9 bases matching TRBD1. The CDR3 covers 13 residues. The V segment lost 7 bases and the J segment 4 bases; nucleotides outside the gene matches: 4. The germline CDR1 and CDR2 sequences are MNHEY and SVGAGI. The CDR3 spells CASNGQGIYGYTF. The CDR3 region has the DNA TGTGCCAGCAATGGACAGGGGATCTATGGCTACACCTTC.

CDR3 in DNA: TGTGCCAGCAGCCCGTACACAGATACGCAGTATTTT. This sequence encodes CASSPYTDTQYF. The V and J genes are TRBV7-9 and TRBJ2-3; D gene uncertain. Per the germline V gene, CDR1 is SEHNR and CDR2 is FQNEAQ (reference sequence). The CDR3 sequence is 12 residues long. The ends were cut back, 5 bases at V and 2 bases at J, with 5 bases in the middle.

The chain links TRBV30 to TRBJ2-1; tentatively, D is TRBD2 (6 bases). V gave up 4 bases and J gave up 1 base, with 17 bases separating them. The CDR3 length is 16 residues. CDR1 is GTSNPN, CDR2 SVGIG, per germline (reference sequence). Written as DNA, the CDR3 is TGTGCCTGGAAAATGGTGGGAGGAGGTTCCTACAATGAGCAGTTCTTC. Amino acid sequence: CAWKMVGGGSYNEQFF.

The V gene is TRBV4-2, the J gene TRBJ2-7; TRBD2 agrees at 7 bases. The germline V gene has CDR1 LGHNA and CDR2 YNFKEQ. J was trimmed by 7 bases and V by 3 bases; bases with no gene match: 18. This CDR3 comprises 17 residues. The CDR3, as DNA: TGTGCCAGCAGCCAGGATTCCAGACTAGCTGCACAGGAGGAGCAGTACTTC. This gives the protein CASSQDSRLAAQEEQYF.

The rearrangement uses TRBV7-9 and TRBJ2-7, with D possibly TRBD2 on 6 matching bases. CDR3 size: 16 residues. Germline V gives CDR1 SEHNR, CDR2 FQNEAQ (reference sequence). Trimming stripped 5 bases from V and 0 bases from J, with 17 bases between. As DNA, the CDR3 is TGTGCCAGCAGCGAAACCGGGGGTTTGAGCTCCTACGAGCAGTACTTC. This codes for CASSETGGLSSYEQYF.

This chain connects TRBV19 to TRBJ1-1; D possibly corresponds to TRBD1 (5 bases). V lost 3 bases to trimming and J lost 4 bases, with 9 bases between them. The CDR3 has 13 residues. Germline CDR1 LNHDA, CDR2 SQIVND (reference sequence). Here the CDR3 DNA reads TGTGCCAGTAGTATCCCAGGGTTCACTGAAGCTTTCTTT. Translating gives CASSIPGFTEAFF.

The CDR3 sequence: CASSLGEGSTIPYEQYF. Written as DNA, the CDR3 is TGTGCCAGCAGCTTAGGGGAGGGTTCGACGATACCCTACGAGCAGTACTTC. The chain combines TRBV7-8 with TRBJ2-7, with 7 bases identical to TRBD2. The CDR3 length is 17 residues. Per the germline V gene, CDR1 is SGHVS and CDR2 is FQNEAQ. The junction had 11 bases not matched to a gene; V was cut back by 1 base and J by 2 bases.

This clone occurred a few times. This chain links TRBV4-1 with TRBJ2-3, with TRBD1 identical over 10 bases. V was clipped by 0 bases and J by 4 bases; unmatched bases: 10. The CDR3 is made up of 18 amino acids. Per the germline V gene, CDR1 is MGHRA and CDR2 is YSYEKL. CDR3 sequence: CASSQDMQGQGISDTQYF. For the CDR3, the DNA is TGCGCCAGCAGCCAAGATATGCAGGGACAGGGGATTTCAGATACGCAGTATTTT.

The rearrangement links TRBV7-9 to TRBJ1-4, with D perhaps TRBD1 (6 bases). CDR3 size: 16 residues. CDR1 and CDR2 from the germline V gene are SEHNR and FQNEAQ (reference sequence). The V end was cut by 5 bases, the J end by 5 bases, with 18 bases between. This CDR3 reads CASSPVPRGTNEKLFF. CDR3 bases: TGTGCCAGCAGCCCCGTTCCCAGGGGCACAAATGAAAAACTGTTTTTT.

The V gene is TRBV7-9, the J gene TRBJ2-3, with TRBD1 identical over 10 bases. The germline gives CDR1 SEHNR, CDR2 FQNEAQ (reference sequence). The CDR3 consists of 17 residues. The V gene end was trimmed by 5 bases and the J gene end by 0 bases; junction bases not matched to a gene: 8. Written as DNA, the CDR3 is TGTGCCAGCAGCCCACAGCCGGGACAGGGGAGCACAGATACGCAGTATTTT. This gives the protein CASSPQPGQGSTDTQYF.

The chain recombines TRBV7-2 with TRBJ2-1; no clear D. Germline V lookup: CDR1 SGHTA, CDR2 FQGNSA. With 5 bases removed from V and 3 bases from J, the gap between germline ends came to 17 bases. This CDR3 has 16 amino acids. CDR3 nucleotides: TGTGCCAGCAGCGGCCCCCTAGTGTCAAGCTACAATGAGCAGTTCTTC. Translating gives CASSGPLVSSYNEQFF.

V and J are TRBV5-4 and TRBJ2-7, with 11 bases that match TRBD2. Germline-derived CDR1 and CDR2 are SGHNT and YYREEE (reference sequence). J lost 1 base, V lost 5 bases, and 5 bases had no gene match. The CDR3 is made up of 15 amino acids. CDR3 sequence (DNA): TGTGCCAGCAGACCGGGGACTAGCGGATCCTACGAGCAGTACTTC. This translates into CASRPGTSGSYEQYF.

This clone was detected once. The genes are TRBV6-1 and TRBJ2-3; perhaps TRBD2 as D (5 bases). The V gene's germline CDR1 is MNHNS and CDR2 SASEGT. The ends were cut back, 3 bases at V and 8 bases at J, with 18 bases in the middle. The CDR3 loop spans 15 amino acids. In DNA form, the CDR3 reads TGTGCCAGCAGTGACCTAGTGACTACTTCAGGTACGCAGTATTTT. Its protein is CASSDLVTTSGTQYF.

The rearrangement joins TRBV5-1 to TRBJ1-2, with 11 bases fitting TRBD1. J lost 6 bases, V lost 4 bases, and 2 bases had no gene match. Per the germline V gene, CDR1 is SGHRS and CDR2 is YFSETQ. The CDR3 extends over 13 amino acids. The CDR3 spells CASSVGQGDGYTF. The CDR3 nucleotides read TGCGCCAGCAGCGTGGGACAGGGGGATGGCTACACCTTC.

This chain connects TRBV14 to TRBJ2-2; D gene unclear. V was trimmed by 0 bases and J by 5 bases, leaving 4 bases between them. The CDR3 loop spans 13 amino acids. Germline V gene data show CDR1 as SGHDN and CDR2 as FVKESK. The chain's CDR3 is CASSQDRTGELFF. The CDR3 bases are TGTGCCAGCAGCCAAGACAGGACCGGGGAGCTGTTTTTT.

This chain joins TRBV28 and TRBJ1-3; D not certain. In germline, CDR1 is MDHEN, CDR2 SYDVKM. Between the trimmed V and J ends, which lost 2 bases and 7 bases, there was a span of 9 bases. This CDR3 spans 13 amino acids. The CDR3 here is CASSLTPGNTIYF. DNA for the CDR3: TGTGCCAGCAGTTTAACGCCGGGGAACACCATATATTTT.

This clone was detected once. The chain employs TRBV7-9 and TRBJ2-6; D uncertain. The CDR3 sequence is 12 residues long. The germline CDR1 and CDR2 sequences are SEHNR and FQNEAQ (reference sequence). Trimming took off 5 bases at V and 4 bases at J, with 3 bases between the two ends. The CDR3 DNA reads TGTGCCAGCAGCCTGGGGGCCAACGTCCTGACTTTC. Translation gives CASSLGANVLTF.